The 5 T cell receptor beta chains presented below share a single source sample, sequenced in a study of shared clonotypes between healthy human individuals. Measured with immunoSEQ multiplex PCR; TCRdb has only the in-frame clones, and not every one. The sample has fewer than 600,000 clones, roughly three quarters seen once. Sequences were obtained from PBMCs. These receptor sequences come from a woman aged 40 to 50 in good health. Some clones in this sample may be carry-over from other donors' samples.

V usage is TRBV30 and J usage is TRBJ2-5, with D perhaps being TRBD1 or TRBD2 (5 bases each). The V end lost 0 bases, the J end lost 1 base, and 9 bases lay between the germline ends. The CDR3 runs to 14 residues. The germline V gene encodes CDR1 GTSNPN and CDR2 SVGIG (reference sequence). CDR3 bases: TGTGCCTGGAGTGTGCGAGGGGCCCAAGAGACCCAGTACTTC. Protein sequence: CAWSVRGAQETQYF.

V usage is TRBV11-1 and J usage is TRBJ2-1; 10 bases match TRBD2. V shed 2 bases and J 8 bases; nucleotides not matched to a gene: 6. Germline lookup yields CDR1 SGHAT and CDR2 FQDESV (reference sequence). The CDR3 is 15 residues long. The DNA for the CDR3 is TGTGCCAGCAGCTTATCTAGCGGGAGTGGATATGAGCAGTTCTTC. Amino acids: CASSLSSGSGYEQFF.

V usage is TRBV7-6 and J usage is TRBJ1-2; a weak D match, TRBD1 (6 bases). V dropped 1 base and J dropped 8 bases, with 14 bases sitting between them. CDR1 is SGHVS, CDR2 FNYEAQ, per germline. The CDR3 has 14 residues. The CDR3 DNA sequence: TGTGCCAGCAGCTTAGGGGCAGGGGTTGGCGGCTACACCTTC. Protein: CASSLGAGVGGYTF.

The rearrangement links TRBV9 to TRBJ2-1; TRBD2 matches 8 bases. The CDR3 consists of 15 residues. Germline V gene lookup returns CDR1 SGDLS and CDR2 YYNGEE. The ends lost 1 base at V and 6 bases at J; junction bases unmatched: 6. The CDR3 DNA reads TGTGCCAGCAGCGTAACTAGCGGACATTCCAATGAGCAGTTCTTC. Translating gives CASSVTSGHSNEQFF.

The sample holds one count of this clone. The genes are TRBV30 and TRBJ1-2; 7 bases are shared with TRBD1. The CDR3 totals 12 residues. Unmatched junction bases numbered 10, after V lost 7 bases and J lost 8 bases. Germline V gene sequence: CDR1 GTSNPN, CDR2 SVGIG (reference sequence). CDR3 coding DNA: TGTGCCTACCCAGTCCCACAGGGGGGCTACACCTTC. It codes for CAYPVPQGGYTF.